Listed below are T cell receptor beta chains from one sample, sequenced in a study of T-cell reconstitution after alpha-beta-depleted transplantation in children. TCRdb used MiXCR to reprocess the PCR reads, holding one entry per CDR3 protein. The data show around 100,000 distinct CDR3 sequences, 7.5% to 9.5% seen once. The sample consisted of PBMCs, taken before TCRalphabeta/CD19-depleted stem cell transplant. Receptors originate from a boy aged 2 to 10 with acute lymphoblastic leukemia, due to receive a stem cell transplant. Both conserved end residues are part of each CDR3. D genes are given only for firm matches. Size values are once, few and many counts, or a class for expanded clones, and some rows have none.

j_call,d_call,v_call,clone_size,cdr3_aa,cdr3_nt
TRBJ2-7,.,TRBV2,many,CASKLHEQYF,TGTGCCAGCAAGTTACACGAGCAGTACTTC
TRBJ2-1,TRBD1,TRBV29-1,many,CSGSVGQGVNEQFF,TGCAGCGGTAGCGTGGGACAGGGGGTCAATGAGCAGTTCTTC
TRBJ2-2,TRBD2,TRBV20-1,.,CSARDPSFETSGGSNTGELFF,TGCAGTGCTAGAGATCCCAGTTTCGAGACTAGCGGGGGATCGAACACCGGGGAGCTGTTTTTT
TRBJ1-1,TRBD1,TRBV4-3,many,CASSQTDRANTEAFF,TGCGCCAGCAGCCAAACCGACAGGGCGAACACTGAAGCTTTCTTT
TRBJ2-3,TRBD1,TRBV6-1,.,CASSGDRFSSTDTQYF,TGTGCCAGCAGTGGGGACAGATTTTCTAGCACAGATACGCAGTATTTT
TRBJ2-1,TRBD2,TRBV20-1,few,CSARGTSGAPPPVF,TGCAGTGCTAGGGGGACTAGCGGGGCCCCACCCCCGGTCTTC
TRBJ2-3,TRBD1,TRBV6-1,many,CASSGDRETDTQYF,TGTGCCAGCAGCGGGGACAGGGAGACAGATACGCAGTATTTT
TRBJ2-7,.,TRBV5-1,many,CASMGVSYEQYF,TGCGCCAGCATGGGCGTCTCCTACGAGCAGTACTTC
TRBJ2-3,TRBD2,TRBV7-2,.,CASSLVGGGASDTQYF,TGTGCCAGCAGCTTAGTAGGCGGGGGGGCCTCAGATACGCAGTATTTT
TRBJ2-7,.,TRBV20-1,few,CSARRHRTGPIEQYF,TGCAGTGCTAGAAGACATAGGACGGGACCTATCGAGCAGTACTTC
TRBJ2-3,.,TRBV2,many,CASRGRSTDTQYF,TGTGCCAGCAGGGGACGGAGCACAGATACGCAGTATTTT
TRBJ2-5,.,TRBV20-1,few,CSAYPGAQETQYF,TGCAGTGCCTATCCCGGGGCCCAAGAGACCCAGTACTTC
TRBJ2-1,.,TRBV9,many,CASSVGASSYNEQFF,TGTGCCAGCAGCGTAGGCGCGAGCTCCTACAATGAGCAGTTCTTC
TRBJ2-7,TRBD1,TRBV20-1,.,CSATSPTGKSSYEQYF,TGCAGTGCTACTTCTCCGACAGGGAAGAGCTCCTACGAGCAGTACTTC
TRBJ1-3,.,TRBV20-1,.,CSASIQFSGNTIYF,TGCAGTGCCTCGATCCAGTTCTCTGGAAACACCATATATTTT
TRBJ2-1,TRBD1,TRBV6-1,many,CASRDRGQEQFF,TGTGCCAGCAGGGACAGGGGCCAGGAGCAGTTCTTC
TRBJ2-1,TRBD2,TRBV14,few,CASSQENGGYNEQFF,TGTGCCAGCAGCCAAGAAAACGGGGGGTACAATGAGCAGTTCTTC
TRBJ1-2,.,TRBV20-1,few,CSARDFYGYTF,TGCAGTGCTAGAGACTTCTATGGCTACACCTTC
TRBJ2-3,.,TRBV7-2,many,CASSLGPGTYITDTQYF,TGTGCCAGCAGCCTGGGACCCGGGACATATATCACAGATACGCAGTATTTT
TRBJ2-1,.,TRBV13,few,CASSIRGTLAHSYNEQFF,TGTGCCAGCAGCATACGCGGAACTCTAGCACACTCCTACAATGAGCAGTTCTTC
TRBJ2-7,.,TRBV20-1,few,CSARGLVGGNSSYEQYF,TGCAGTGCTAGAGGGCTAGTAGGGGGGAATAGCTCCTACGAGCAGTACTTC
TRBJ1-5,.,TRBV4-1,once,CASSQVWEGARNQPQHF,TGCGCCAGCAGCCAAGTTTGGGAAGGGGCGAGGAATCAGCCCCAGCATTTT
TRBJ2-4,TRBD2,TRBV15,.,CATGEGLARESGNIQYF,TGTGCCACCGGCGAGGGACTAGCGAGAGAATCGGGAAACATTCAGTACTTC
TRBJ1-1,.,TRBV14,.,CASSQVGAGLDTEAFF,TGTGCCAGCAGCCAAGTTGGGGCGGGATTGGACACTGAAGCTTTCTTT
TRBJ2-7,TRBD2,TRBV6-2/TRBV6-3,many,CASSMTSGAYEQYF,TGTGCCAGCAGTATGACTAGCGGGGCCTACGAGCAGTACTTC
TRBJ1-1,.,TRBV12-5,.,CASAPDRSTEAFF,TGTGCTAGTGCCCCGGACAGAAGCACTGAAGCTTTCTTT
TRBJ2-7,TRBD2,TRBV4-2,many,CASSQEGLGGGSYEQYF,TGTGCCAGCAGCCAAGAGGGGCTGGGGGGGGGATCCTACGAGCAGTACTTC
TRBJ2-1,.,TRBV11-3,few,CASRLLWGPEQFF,TGTGCCAGCAGACTCCTCTGGGGCCCTGAGCAGTTCTTC
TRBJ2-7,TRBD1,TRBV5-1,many,CASSLNPGQGVYEQYF,TGCGCCAGCAGCTTGAACCCGGGACAGGGAGTCTACGAGCAGTACTTC